These T cell receptor beta chains were read from a single sample in a study of cytomegalovirus exposure and HLA in healthy donors. The repertoire was sequenced with immunoSEQ multiplex PCR; TCRdb's copy has only in-frame clones and lacks some. The listing records under 200,000 clones. The sequenced sample consisted of PBMCs. The source is a man in his thirties or forties in good health and CMV-seronegative. CDR3s include the opening cysteine and the closing phenylalanine or tryptophan. Fields, in order: J gene, V gene, D gene, CDR3 protein, CDR3 DNA. The D gene is left open where the match is weak.

TRBJ2-5 TRBV29-1 NA CSVVQGWGETQYF TGCAGCGTTGTTCAGGGATGGGGAGAGACCCAGTACTTC
TRBJ2-3 TRBV5-1 TRBD1 CASSLRTGEDTQYF TGCGCCAGCAGCCTACGGACAGGGGAAGATACGCAGTATTTT
TRBJ2-1 TRBV15 TRBD2 CATSRGGGGGDYNEQFF TGTGCCACCAGCAGAGGTGGCGGCGGGGGTGACTACAATGAGCAGTTCTTC
TRBJ2-2 TRBV6-5 TRBD1 CATRLRGRQTGELFF TGTGCCACCCGCCTGAGGGGGCGTCAGACCGGGGAGCTGTTTTTT
TRBJ2-3 TRBV5-1 NA CASSLDITDTQYF TGCGCCAGCAGCTTGGATATAACAGATACGCAGTATTTT
TRBJ2-3 TRBV7-2 TRBD2 CASSSGLASADTQYF TGTGCCAGCAGCTCCGGACTAGCGAGTGCAGATACGCAGTATTTT
TRBJ1-5 TRBV2 NA CASSGGSGDQPQHF TGTGCCAGCAGTGGGGGGTCGGGGGATCAGCCCCAGCATTTT
TRBJ1-2 TRBV7-9 NA CASSTDSPSRGPANYGYTF TGTGCCAGCAGCACCGATTCCCCTTCTAGAGGGCCCGCTAACTATGGCTACACCTTC
TRBJ1-6 TRBV9 NA CASSAARDRSYNSPLHF TGTGCCAGCAGCGCGGCCAGGGATAGGTCCTATAATTCACCCCTCCACTTT
TRBJ2-7 TRBV13 NA CASSLKIAYEQYF TGTGCCAGCAGCTTAAAAATTGCTTACGAGCAGTACTTC
TRBJ2-3 TRBV18 NA CASSPQAGDTQYF TGTGCCAGCTCACCTCAGGCCGGAGATACGCAGTATTTT
TRBJ1-5 TRBV23-1 TRBD1 CASSQIRDSPNQPQHF TGCGCCAGCAGTCAAATACGGGACAGTCCAAATCAGCCCCAGCATTTT
TRBJ1-1 TRBV5-4 NA CASSLAGAGNTEAFF TGTGCCAGCAGCCTCGCAGGGGCGGGGAACACTGAAGCTTTCTTT
TRBJ2-1 TRBV7-2 TRBD2 CASSSPLAGGPDNEQFF TGTGCCAGCAGCTCGCCGTTAGCGGGGGGGCCGGACAATGAGCAGTTCTTC
TRBJ2-3 TRBV30 TRBD1 CAWSTTGGSTDTQYF TGTGCCTGGAGTACGACAGGGGGGAGCACAGATACGCAGTATTTT
TRBJ1-5 TRBV19 NA CASSNKRDTQPQHF TGTGCCAGTAGTAATAAGAGGGATACTCAGCCCCAGCATTTT
TRBJ2-2 TRBV6-1 NA CASRGGTANTGELFF TGTGCCAGCAGGGGGGGTACGGCGAACACCGGGGAGCTGTTTTTT
TRBJ2-7 TRBV6-1 TRBD1 CASSATGVAEQYF TGTGCCAGCAGTGCGACAGGGGTCGCCGAGCAGTACTTC
TRBJ2-5 TRBV18 TRBD1 CASSPPTGGPSGETQYF TGTGCCAGCTCACCCCCGACAGGGGGCCCCTCTGGAGAGACCCAGTACTTC
TRBJ2-7 TRBV7-6 TRBD1 CASRQTGISAEQYF TGTGCCAGCAGGCAGACAGGGATATCCGCCGAGCAGTACTTC
TRBJ2-5 TRBV27 TRBD2 CASSPTPGLAGLETQYF TGTGCCAGCAGTCCGACCCCGGGACTAGCGGGATTAGAGACCCAGTACTTC
TRBJ1-6 TRBV11-3 TRBD1 CASSVGTGASSPLHF TGTGCCAGCAGCGTAGGGACAGGGGCCTCTTCACCCCTCCACTTT
TRBJ2-7 TRBV6-5 TRBD1 CASSYAGQGAYEQYF TGTGCCAGCAGTTATGCGGGACAGGGAGCCTACGAGCAGTACTTC
TRBJ1-6 TRBV6-1 TRBD1 CASSPGTGISPLHF TGTGCCAGCAGTCCGGGGACAGGGATCTCACCCCTCCACTTT
TRBJ1-2 TRBV4-3 NA CASSQDLGTPDLNYGYTF TGCGCCAGCAGCCAAGATTTGGGGACACCCGACCTTAACTATGGCTACACCTTC
TRBJ1-4 TRBV6-1 NA CASTGTTSLNEKLFF TGTGCCAGCACCGGGACAACATCCCTTAATGAAAAACTGTTTTTT
TRBJ1-2 TRBV25-1 NA CASSELGGYTF TGTGCCAGCAGTGAATTGGGCGGCTACACCTTC
TRBJ2-7 TRBV6-5 NA CASSFRDISYEQYF TGTGCCAGCAGCTTCCGGGACATCTCCTACGAGCAGTACTTC
TRBJ1-2 TRBV11-2 TRBD1 CASSPSTGARYTF TGTGCCAGCAGCCCCTCGACAGGGGCGCGATACACCTTC
TRBJ1-6 TRBV13 TRBD1 CASSYDRGRSPLHF TGTGCCAGCAGCTACGACAGGGGACGTTCACCCCTCCACTTT
TRBJ1-1 TRBV27 NA CASTFDSSMNTEAFF TGTGCCAGCACCTTCGACAGCAGTATGAACACTGAAGCTTTCTTT
TRBJ2-3 TRBV29-1 TRBD2 CSAPGTSGSTDTQYF TGCAGCGCACCAGGGACTAGCGGGAGCACAGATACGCAGTATTTT
TRBJ2-7 TRBV28 TRBD2 CASSLRGLAGYF TGTGCCAGCAGTCTCCGCGGACTAGCGGGTTATTTC
TRBJ2-3 TRBV4-1 TRBD2 CASSQGLTGLAGEVDTQYF TGCGCCAGCAGCCAAGGGTTGACGGGACTAGCGGGAGAGGTAGATACGCAGTATTTT
TRBJ1-5 TRBV18 NA CASSPGRDQPQHF TGTGCCAGCTCACCGGGCAGGGATCAGCCCCAGCATTTT
TRBJ1-4 TRBV4-1 NA CASSQLPTGFSSRVKNEKLFF TGCGCCAGCAGCCAATTACCAACAGGGTTCAGCTCAAGAGTGAAAAATGAAAAACTGTTTTTT
TRBJ2-5 TRBV5-8 TRBD2 CASSFLAGGGETQYF TGTGCCAGCAGCTTCCTTGCGGGGGGCGGGGAGACCCAGTACTTC
TRBJ1-1 TRBV12-5 NA CASGSQTGTEAFF TGTGCTAGTGGTTCCCAGACAGGAACTGAAGCTTTCTTT
TRBJ2-5 TRBV5-1 TRBD2 CASGGSGALGETQYF TGCGCCAGCGGCGGTAGCGGGGCCCTGGGGGAGACCCAGTACTTC
TRBJ1-5 TRBV27 NA CASSLFSDDNQPQHF TGTGCCAGCAGTTTATTTAGCGATGACAATCAGCCCCAGCATTTT
TRBJ2-7 TRBV7-9 TRBD1 CASSLTRQGGEQYF TGTGCCAGCAGCTTAACCAGACAGGGTGGCGAGCAGTACTTC
TRBJ2-2 TRBV14 NA CASSQDRQSGRAGELFF TGTGCCAGCAGCCAAGATAGACAGAGTGGTCGGGCCGGGGAGCTGTTTTTT
TRBJ1-5 TRBV2 NA CASSGTGNQPQHF TGTGCCAGCAGTGGGACGGGAAATCAGCCCCAGCATTTT
TRBJ2-7 TRBV29-1 NA CSAAGAAGLEQYF TGCAGCGCGGCGGGGGCCGCTGGCCTCGAGCAGTACTTC
TRBJ2-7 TRBV19 NA CASRTGTRGSYEQYF TGTGCCAGTAGAACCGGGACAAGGGGGTCTTACGAGCAGTACTTC
TRBJ2-1 TRBV5-1 TRBD2 CASSAGLAGILNEQFF TGCGCCAGCAGCGCCGGACTAGCGGGTATTCTCAATGAGCAGTTCTTC
TRBJ2-7 TRBV25-1 TRBD1 CATQGDRKAYEQYF TGTGCCACCCAAGGGGACAGAAAAGCCTACGAGCAGTACTTC
TRBJ2-1 TRBV7-9 NA CASSQTRRGNEQFF TGTGCCAGCAGCCAGACTAGGCGCGGCAATGAGCAGTTCTTC
TRBJ2-7 TRBV6-5 TRBD1 CASSYSRTGAYEQYF TGTGCCAGCAGTTACTCGCGGACAGGGGCCTACGAGCAGTACTTC
TRBJ1-3 TRBV4-2 NA CASSPYRTSGNTIYF TGTGCCAGCAGCCCCTACCGAACCTCGGGAAACACCATATATTTT
TRBJ2-7 TRBV10-3 NA CAISPREGQGSTYEQYF TGTGCCATCAGTCCGAGGGAGGGTCAGGGGTCCACCTACGAGCAGTACTTC